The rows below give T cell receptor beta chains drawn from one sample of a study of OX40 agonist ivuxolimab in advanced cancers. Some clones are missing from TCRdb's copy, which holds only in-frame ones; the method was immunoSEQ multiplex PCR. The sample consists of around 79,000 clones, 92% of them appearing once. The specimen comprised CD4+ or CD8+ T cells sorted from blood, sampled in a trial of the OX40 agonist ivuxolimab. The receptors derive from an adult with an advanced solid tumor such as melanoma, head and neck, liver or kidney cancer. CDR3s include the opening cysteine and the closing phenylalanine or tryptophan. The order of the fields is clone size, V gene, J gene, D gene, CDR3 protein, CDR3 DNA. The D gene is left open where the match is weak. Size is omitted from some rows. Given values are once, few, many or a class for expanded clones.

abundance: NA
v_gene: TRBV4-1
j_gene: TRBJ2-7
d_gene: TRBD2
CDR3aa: CASSLGLAGGLEQYF
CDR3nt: TGCGCCAGCAGCTTGGGACTAGCGGGGGGGCTCGAGCAGTACTTC

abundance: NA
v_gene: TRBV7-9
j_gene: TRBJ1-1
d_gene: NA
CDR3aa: CASSPGPWGTEAFF
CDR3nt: TGTGCCAGCAGCCCGGGACCATGGGGCACTGAAGCTTTCTTT

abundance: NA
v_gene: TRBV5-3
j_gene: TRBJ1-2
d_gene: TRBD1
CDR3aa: CARSSGTGQGPSCGYTF
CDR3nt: TGTGCCAGAAGCTCAGGCACCGGACAGGGACCATCCTGCGGCTACACCTTC

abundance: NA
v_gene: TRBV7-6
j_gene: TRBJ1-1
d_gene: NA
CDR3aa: CASSLAFPQSNTEAFF
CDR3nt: TGTGCCAGCAGCTTAGCGTTTCCGCAGTCGAACACTGAAGCTTTCTTT

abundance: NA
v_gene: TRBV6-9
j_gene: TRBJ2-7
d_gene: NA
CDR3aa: CAADVGLSYEQYF
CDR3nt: TGTGCCGCCGACGTTGGATTGAGCTACGAGCAGTACTTC

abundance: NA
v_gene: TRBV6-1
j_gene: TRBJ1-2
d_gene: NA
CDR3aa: CASMSGENYGYTF
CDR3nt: TGTGCCAGCATGTCGGGGGAGAACTATGGCTACACCTTC

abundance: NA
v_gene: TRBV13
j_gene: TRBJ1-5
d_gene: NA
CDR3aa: CASSLGLGGVQPQHF
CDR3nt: TGTGCCAGCAGCTTAGGCCTGGGGGGCGTTCAGCCCCAGCATTTT

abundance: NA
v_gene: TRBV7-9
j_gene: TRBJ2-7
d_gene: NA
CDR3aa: CASSSTALPSYEQYF
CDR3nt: TGTGCCAGCAGCTCGACCGCCCTACCCTCCTACGAGCAGTACTTC

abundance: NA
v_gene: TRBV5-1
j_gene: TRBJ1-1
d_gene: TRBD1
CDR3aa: CASSPGGAYTEAFF
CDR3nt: TGCGCCAGCAGCCCAGGGGGCGCGTACACTGAAGCTTTCTTT

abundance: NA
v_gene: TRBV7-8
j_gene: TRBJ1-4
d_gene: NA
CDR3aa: CASSISGLGGEANEKLFF
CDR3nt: TGTGCCAGCAGCATAAGCGGATTAGGCGGGGAGGCTAATGAAAAACTGTTTTTT

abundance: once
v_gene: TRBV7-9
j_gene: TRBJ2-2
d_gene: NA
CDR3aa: CASSLEMDGELFF
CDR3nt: TGTGCCAGCAGCTTAGAGATGGACGGGGAGCTGTTTTTT

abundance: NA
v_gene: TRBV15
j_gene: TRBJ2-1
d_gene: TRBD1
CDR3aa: CATSSGQGSYNEQFF
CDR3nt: TGTGCCACCAGCAGTGGACAGGGCTCTTACAATGAGCAGTTCTTC

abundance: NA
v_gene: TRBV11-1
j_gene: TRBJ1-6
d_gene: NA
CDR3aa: CASSLDPEYNSPLHF
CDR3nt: TGTGCCAGCAGCTTGGATCCCGAATATAATTCACCCCTCCACTTT

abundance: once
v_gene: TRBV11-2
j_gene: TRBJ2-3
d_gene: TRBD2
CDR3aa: CASSLAGGQTDTQYF
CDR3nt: TGTGCCAGCAGCTTAGCGGGGGGGCAAACAGATACGCAGTATTTT

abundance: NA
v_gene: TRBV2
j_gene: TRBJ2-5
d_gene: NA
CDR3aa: CAISGEKETQYF
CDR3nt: TGTGCCATCAGCGGCGAAAAAGAGACCCAGTACTTC

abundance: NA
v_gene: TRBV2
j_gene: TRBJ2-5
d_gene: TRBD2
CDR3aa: CASSEVAGGLQETQYF
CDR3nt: TGTGCCAGCAGTGAAGTAGCGGGGGGTTTGCAAGAGACCCAGTACTTC